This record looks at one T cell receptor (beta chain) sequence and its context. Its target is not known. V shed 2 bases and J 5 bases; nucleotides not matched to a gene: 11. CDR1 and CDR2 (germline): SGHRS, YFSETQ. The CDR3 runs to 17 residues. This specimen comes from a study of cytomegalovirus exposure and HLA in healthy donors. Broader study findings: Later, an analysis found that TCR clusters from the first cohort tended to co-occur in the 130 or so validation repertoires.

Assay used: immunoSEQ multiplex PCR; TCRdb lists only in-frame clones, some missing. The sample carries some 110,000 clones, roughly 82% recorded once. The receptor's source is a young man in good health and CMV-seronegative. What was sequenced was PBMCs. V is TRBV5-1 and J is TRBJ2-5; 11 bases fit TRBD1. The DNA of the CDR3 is TGCGCCAGCAGCTTAGAGGGACAGGGGGATGGTGGGGAGACCCAGTACTTC. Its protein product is CASSLEGQGDGGETQYF.